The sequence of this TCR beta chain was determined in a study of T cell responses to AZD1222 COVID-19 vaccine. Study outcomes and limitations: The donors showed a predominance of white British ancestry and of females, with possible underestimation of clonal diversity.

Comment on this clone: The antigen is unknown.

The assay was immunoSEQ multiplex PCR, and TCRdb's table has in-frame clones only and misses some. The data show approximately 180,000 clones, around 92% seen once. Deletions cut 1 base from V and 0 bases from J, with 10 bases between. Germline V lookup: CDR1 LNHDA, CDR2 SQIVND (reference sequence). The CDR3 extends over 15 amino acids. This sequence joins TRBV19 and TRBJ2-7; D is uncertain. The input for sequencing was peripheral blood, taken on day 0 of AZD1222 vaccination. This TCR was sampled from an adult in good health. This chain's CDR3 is CASSIGEGSSYEQYF. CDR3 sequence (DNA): TGTGCCAGTAGTATAGGCGAAGGCAGCTCCTACGAGCAGTACTTC.